The 28 T cell receptor beta chains listed next were all sequenced from one sample in a study of OX40 agonist ivuxolimab in advanced cancers. Library method: the immunoSEQ multiplex PCR assay. TCRdb stores this immuneACCESS table with in-frame sequences only. Part of the clones is absent; in the studies checked, under half of the shortfall reflects unresolved V genes, and no reason is known for the rest. For this sample the table gives roughly 75,000 clones, of which approximately 86% were detected only once. The ten largest clonotypes hold approximately 6.5% of the sample. The sequencing here drew on CD4+ or CD8+ T cells sorted from blood, taken in a trial of the OX40 agonist ivuxolimab. The origin of the receptors is an adult with an advanced solid tumor such as melanoma, head and neck, liver or kidney cancer.

Remarks on this clone: The conserved phenylalanine or tryptophan is not found at the CDR3 terminus, so this likely reflects a read error. This chain joins TRBV7-9 and TRBJ2-7; D not resolved. CDR3 length equals 13 residues. V was pared by 5 bases and J by 3 bases, with 11 bases between. Germline values: CDR1 SEHNR, CDR2 FQNEAQ (reference sequence). The CDR3 region has the DNA TGTGCCAGCAGCCCCGAGCTCCTCTACGAGCAGTACCTC. Translating it yields CASSPELLYEQYL.

The CDR3, as DNA: TGCGCCAGCAGCTCCACCGGGACAGGGTTCACTGAGCAGTTCTTC. It is translated as CASSSTGTGFTEQFF. The chain employs TRBV5-1 and TRBJ2-1; TRBD1 matches 9 bases. The germline CDR1 and CDR2 sequences are SGHRS and YFSETQ. The V gene end was trimmed by 3 bases and the J gene end by 9 bases; junction bases not matched to a gene: 10. The CDR3 sequence is 15 residues long.

The chain combines TRBV5-6 with TRBJ1-2; the D gene is possibly TRBD1 (6 bases). The CDR3 contains 16 residues. The germline CDR1 and CDR2 sequences are SGHDT and YYEEEE. The V end lost 0 bases, the J end lost 0 bases, and 12 bases lay between the germline ends. CDR3 bases: TGTGCCAGCAGCTTGGCCGAGGGGGAGGCTAACTATGGCTACACCTTC. Residues: CASSLAEGEANYGYTF.

This sequence joins TRBV18 and TRBJ2-1; 7 bases align to TRBD2. V trimming: 0 bases; J trimming: 4 bases; junction bases outside the gene matches: 3. CDR3 size: 15 residues. Germline V gene lookup returns CDR1 KGHSH and CDR2 LQKENI. CDR3 in amino acids: CASSPPGRGYNEQFF. DNA for the CDR3: TGTGCCAGCTCACCACCGGGGCGGGGGTACAATGAGCAGTTCTTC. The full variable domain, with the rest looked up from reference TRBV18 and TRBJ2-1, is NAGVMQNPRHLVRRRGQEARLRCSPMKGHSHVYWYRQLPEEGLKFMVYLQKENIIDESGMPKERFSAEFPKEGPSILRIQQVVRGDSAAYFCASSPPGRGYNEQFFGPGTRLTVL.

The genes are TRBV30 and TRBJ1-4; D remains unclear. V was pared by 4 bases and J by 4 bases, with 13 bases between. Germline V gene sequence: CDR1 GTSNPN, CDR2 SVGIG (reference sequence). This CDR3 region has 14 residues. This CDR3 is CAWTWPAINEKLFF. The CDR3 DNA sequence: TGTGCCTGGACATGGCCTGCAATTAATGAAAAACTGTTTTTT.

Concerning this clone itself: At one of its ends the junction is not consistent with the germline gene, which may arise from a read error. The chain uses TRBV7-7 and TRBJ2-3, with D maybe TRBD1 (6 bases). This CDR3 is built from 13 residues. CDR1 is SSHAT, CDR2 FNYEAQ, per germline (reference sequence). CDR3 sequence: CASSFGQTDTQYF. CDR3 nucleotide sequence: TGTGCTAGCAGCTTCGGACAGACAGATACGCAGTATTTT. Variable domain in full (rest from reference TRBV7-7 and TRBJ2-3): GAGVSQSPRYKVTKRGQDVTLRCDPISSHATLYWYQQALGQGPEFLTYFNYEAQPDKSGLPSDRFSAERPEGSISTLTIQRTEQRDSAMYRCASSFGQTDTQYFGPGTRLTVL.

CDR3 region: CASSPRDRASTEAFF. CDR3 bases: TGTGCCAGCTCACCCCGGGACCGGGCGAGCACTGAAGCTTTCTTT. The V call is TRBV18, the J call TRBJ1-1; D is perhaps TRBD1 (5 bases). CDR3 length equals 15 residues. The V gene's germline CDR1 is KGHSH and CDR2 LQKENI. Trimming left V 3 bases short and J 4 bases short, with 15 bases between.

The chain carries TRBV7-9 and TRBJ2-3; possible D gene TRBD1, 6 bases. CDR3 size: 14 residues. The V gene lost 5 bases and the J gene lost 0 bases, with 9 bases spanning the gap. Germline CDR1 is SEHNR and CDR2 is FQNEAQ (reference sequence). This chain's CDR3 is CASSLQGSTDTQYF. The CDR3, as DNA: TGTGCCAGCAGCCTACAGGGCAGCACAGATACGCAGTATTTT.

The CDR3 loop reads CASSQDIRTSGGNYEQYF. The CDR3 DNA reads as TGCGCCAGCAGCCAAGATATTAGGACTAGCGGGGGAAACTACGAGCAGTACTTC. The chain carries TRBV4-1 and TRBJ2-7, with 13 nucleotides matching TRBD2. J gave up 3 bases and V 0 bases, and 8 bases lay outside the gene matches. The CDR3 sequence is 18 residues long. CDR1 is MGHRA and CDR2 is YSYEKL in the germline V gene.

The chain recombines TRBV10-3 with TRBJ2-1, with 10 bases identical to TRBD1. Germline lookup yields CDR1 ENHRY and CDR2 SYGVKD. J was trimmed by 7 bases and V by 6 bases; bases with no gene match: 9. This CDR3 is built from 15 residues. The CDR3 sequence: CAIRDDRGRGNEQFF. The CDR3 nucleotides are TGTGCCATCAGAGATGACAGGGGGCGCGGGAATGAGCAGTTCTTC.

This chain links TRBV5-5 with TRBJ2-7; 11 nucleotides match TRBD2. This CDR3 is 16 amino acids long. The germline CDR1 and CDR2 sequences are SGHKS and YYEKEE (reference sequence). The V segment lost 3 bases and the J segment 5 bases; nucleotides outside the gene matches: 10. CDR3: CASSSSIAGGLHEQYF. The DNA of the CDR3 is TGTGCCAGCAGCTCTTCCATAGCGGGAGGGTTGCACGAGCAGTACTTC.

The genes are TRBV5-5 and TRBJ1-2; D unclear. Germline loops: CDR1 SGHKS, CDR2 YYEKEE (reference sequence). The V end was cut by 0 bases, the J end by 4 bases, with 16 bases between. This CDR3 spans 16 amino acids. The DNA of the CDR3 is TGTGCCAGCAGCTTGGGAGGTGGTGGCGGTTTCTATGGCTACACCTTC. Protein sequence: CASSLGGGGGFYGYTF.

This chain links TRBV9 with TRBJ2-1; 8 nucleotides align to TRBD1. The germline CDR1 and CDR2 sequences are SGDLS and YYNGEE. V dropped 2 bases and J dropped 5; count of bases not matched to a gene: 3. The CDR3 sequence is 14 residues long. The CDR3 DNA reads as TGTGCCAGCAGCGTTGTACAGGGGGACAATGAGCAGTTCTTC. It encodes CASSVVQGDNEQFF.

V is TRBV7-8 and J is TRBJ1-1; D is undetermined. There are 14 residues in the CDR3. V gave up 5 bases and J gave up 0 bases, with 10 bases separating them. The germline CDR1 and CDR2 sequences are SGHVS and FQNEAQ. As DNA, the CDR3 is TGTGCCAGCAGCCCAGAACACATGAACACTGAAGCTTTCTTT. This gives the protein CASSPEHMNTEAFF.

This rearrangement joins TRBV27 to TRBJ2-1; D gene uncertain. The CDR3 loop spans 12 amino acids. The germline V gene encodes CDR1 MNHEY and CDR2 SMNVEV (reference sequence). V was trimmed by 6 bases and J by 9 bases, leaving 12 bases between them. DNA of the CDR3: TGTGCCAGCAGCCCCGGCTCATTTGAGCAGTTCTTC. This translates into CASSPGSFEQFF.

This clone came up once. V gene TRBV4-2 combines with J gene TRBJ1-5; no clear D gene. The CDR3 consists of 13 residues. Germline CDR1 reads LGHNA; CDR2 reads YNFKEQ. Trimming took 0 bases from V and 8 from J, leaving 8 bases between them. The CDR3 is CASSQDPEKPQHF. The CDR3 DNA is TGTGCCAGCAGCCAAGACCCAGAGAAGCCCCAGCATTTT.

This clone showed up just a few times. The rearrangement uses TRBV7-9 and TRBJ2-5; TRBD1 matches 7 bases. This CDR3 is built from 15 residues. CDR1 and CDR2 (germline): SEHNR, FQNEAQ (reference sequence). The trim removed 5 bases at V and 5 bases at J, leaving 11 bases unmatched. CDR3 residues: CASSIPQTGLETQYF. The DNA of the CDR3 is TGTGCCAGCAGCATACCCCAGACAGGGTTGGAGACCCAGTACTTC.

This clone was counted once. This chain links TRBV5-5 with TRBJ1-1; D unclear. CDR3 length: 13 amino acids. The germline CDR1 and CDR2 sequences are SGHKS and YYEKEE (reference sequence). The ends were cut back, 1 base at V and 1 base at J, with 5 bases in the middle. CDR3 protein: CASSLPGNTEAFF. CDR3 bases: TGTGCCAGCAGCTTGCCCGGGAACACTGAAGCTTTCTTT.

V gene TRBV20-1 combines with J gene TRBJ1-2; unclear D gene. CDR3 length: 10 residues. Trimming cost V 0 bases and J 13 bases, with 9 bases left between them. Germline V gene lookup returns CDR1 DFQATT and CDR2 SNEGSKA (reference sequence). The CDR3 DNA sequence: TGCAGTGCTAGAGAGGCCTCTTTCACCTTC. Encoded protein: CSAREASFTF.

V and J are TRBV5-5 and TRBJ2-7, with a possible D match to TRBD1 (6 bases). The CDR3 runs to 15 residues. Germline-derived CDR1 and CDR2 are SGHKS and YYEKEE (reference sequence). V gave up 2 bases and J gave up 5 bases, with 17 bases separating them. CDR3 in amino acids: CASSFGDRHFDEQYF. CDR3 DNA sequence: TGTGCCAGCAGCTTTGGAGACAGGCATTTCGACGAGCAGTACTTC.

Only a few counts were recorded for this clone. The chain combines TRBV7-2 with TRBJ2-1; 9 bases are a match to TRBD2. Germline CDR1 and CDR2: SGHTA and FQGNSA. After removal of 5 bases from V and 0 bases from J, the junction contained 14 bases not matched to a gene. The CDR3 sequence is 19 residues long. The CDR3 DNA follows: TGTGCCAGCAGCCGAGACGGCGGGAGGGCCTATAGCTCCTACAATGAGCAGTTCTTC. This encodes CASSRDGGRAYSSYNEQFF.

This sequence joins TRBV5-5 and TRBJ1-2, with TRBD1 matching over 11 bases. The CDR3 covers 15 residues. The V segment lost 3 bases and the J segment 7 bases; nucleotides outside the gene matches: 8. Germline CDR1 SGHKS, CDR2 YYEKEE (reference sequence). The CDR3, as DNA: TGTGCCAGCAGCTCACTCACCGGGACAGGGGGTGGCTACACCTTC. Its protein product is CASSSLTGTGGGYTF.

The rearrangement uses TRBV14 and TRBJ1-6; maybe TRBD1 (6 bases). The CDR3 runs to 16 residues. CDR1 is SGHDN and CDR2 is FVKESK in the germline V gene. Trimming removed 4 bases from V and 0 bases from J, with 10 bases in between. This CDR3 is CASSRRGSSYNSPLHF. CDR3 nucleotides: TGTGCCAGCAGCCGAAGGGGGAGCTCCTATAATTCACCCCTCCACTTT.

The chain couples TRBV18 to TRBJ1-1, with a weak D call TRBD1 (5 bases). V was clipped by 6 bases and J by 0 bases, with 17 bases between them. Germline-derived CDR1 and CDR2 are KGHSH and LQKENI. This CDR3 comprises 16 residues. The CDR3, as DNA: TGTGCCAGCTCTCTCATGCCGATGGGACTGAACACTGAAGCTTTCTTT. Translation gives CASSLMPMGLNTEAFF.

J is TRBJ2-3 and V is TRBV18, with TRBD2 identical over 12 bases. This CDR3 region has 16 residues. Per the germline V gene, CDR1 is KGHSH and CDR2 is LQKENI. V was pared by 4 bases and J by 0 bases, with 2 bases of the junction left unmatched. The CDR3 loop reads CASSQTSGRSTDTQYF. CDR3 coding DNA: TGTGCCAGCTCACAGACTAGCGGGAGAAGCACAGATACGCAGTATTTT.

This clone was detected only a few times. V gene TRBV10-3 combines with J gene TRBJ1-2; D is unclear. The CDR3 is 13 amino acids. The V and J ends lost 8 bases and 3 bases respectively, with 13 bases between them. CDR1 ENHRY and CDR2 SYGVKD come from the germline V gene. DNA for the CDR3: TGTGCCATCGGCTACCAGGCCCACTATGGCTACACCTTC. As protein: CAIGYQAHYGYTF.

V gene TRBV7-9 combines with J gene TRBJ1-3; D gene uncertain. Trimming removed 7 bases at V and 7 bases at J, with 20 bases between. The CDR3 length is 15 residues. The V gene's germline CDR1 is SEHNR and CDR2 FQNEAQ (reference sequence). CDR3 DNA: TGTGCCAGCACCCTCGGGCTCGCGCCCACTAACACCATATATTTT. Translation gives CASTLGLAPTNTIYF.

The chain employs TRBV7-3 and TRBJ2-3; a possible D gene is TRBD1 (5 bases). The CDR3 sequence is 15 residues long. Trimming removed 3 bases at V and 0 bases at J, with 10 bases between. Germline V gene data show CDR1 as SGHTA and CDR2 as FQGTGA. The CDR3 region is CASSFRVSSTDTQYF. CDR3 DNA sequence: TGTGCCAGCAGCTTCAGGGTATCTAGCACAGATACGCAGTATTTT. Full variable domain (remainder filled in from reference TRBV7-3 and TRBJ2-3): GAGVSQTPSNKVTEKGKYVELRCDPISGHTALYWYRQSLGQGPEFLIYFQGTGAADDSGLPNDRFFAVRPEGSVSTLKIQRTERGDSAVYLCASSFRVSSTDTQYFGPGTRLTVL.